The sequence of this TCR beta chain was determined in a study of T cells after yellow fever vaccination. This clonotype was seen more than once but under ten times. In TCRdb, the 5' RACE reads were re-called with MiXCR into one record per CDR3 protein. The repertoire holds hundreds of thousands of distinct CDR3 sequences, with roughly a fifth as singletons. Germline V lookup: CDR1 SGHRS, CDR2 YFSETQ. Germline trimming cut 0 bases from V and 5 bases from J; bases unmatched to any gene: 5. The CDR3 runs to 16 residues. The sequencing here drew on PBMCs, taken 15 days after the yellow fever booster vaccination. V is TRBV5-1 and J is TRBJ2-7, with 13 bases identical to TRBD2. This sequence originates from a man aged 25 to 40 who received the YFV17D yellow fever vaccine. In nucleotides, the CDR3 is TGCGCCAGCAGCTTGGGGGGACTAGCGGGACCTCACGAGCAGTACTTC. Residues: CASSLGGLAGPHEQYF.